This is a list of T cell receptor beta chains from one sample in a study of cytomegalovirus exposure and HLA in healthy donors. Generated by immunoSEQ multiplex PCR, the TCRdb table keeps only in-frame clones and is missing some. The profile shows a few hundred thousand clones, almost 80% of them singletons. Sample: PBMCs. All receptors come from a young man in good health and CMV-seronegative. The CDR3 runs from the conserved cysteine through the conserved F or W. The D gene is left open where the match is weak. Only some rows state a clone size, as once, few, many or a class for expanded clones.

NA,TRBV27,TRBJ1-1,NA,TGTGCCAGCAGCCCTAGGGGGGGAATGAACACTGAAGCTTTCTTT,CASSPRGGMNTEAFF
NA,TRBV2,TRBJ2-3,TRBD2,TGTGCCAGCAGTGAACAGTTCCAGCGGGATCGCACAGATACGCAGTATTTT,CASSEQFQRDRTDTQYF
NA,TRBV19,TRBJ1-2,NA,TGTGCCAGTAGTATTAGGAAAGGAGATGGCTACACCTTC,CASSIRKGDGYTF
NA,TRBV2,TRBJ1-3,TRBD1,TGTGCCAGCAGGACCGGGACAGGCTTTTCCACCATATATTTT,CASRTGTGFSTIYF
NA,TRBV4-3,TRBJ2-4,TRBD2,TGCGCCAGCAGCCAAGAAGGTCTAGCGGGGGGGTCCAAAAACATTCAGTACTTC,CASSQEGLAGGSKNIQYF
NA,TRBV7-2,TRBJ1-2,NA,TGTGCCAGCAGCGACGGGGGGGGCGGTTTCGGCTACACCTTC,CASSDGGGGFGYTF
NA,TRBV27,TRBJ1-1,NA,TGTGCCAGCAGTTTATCGGCATCCACTGAAGCTTTCTTT,CASSLSASTEAFF
NA,TRBV5-3,TRBJ1-1,NA,TGTGCCAGAAGCGGCGGCTTAGACACTGAAGCTTTCTTT,CARSGGLDTEAFF
NA,TRBV18,TRBJ1-2,NA,TGTGCCAGCTCACCGAGTCAGGGCGATGGCTACACCTTC,CASSPSQGDGYTF
NA,TRBV6-6,TRBJ2-5,NA,TGTGCCAGCAGCCCAGGGGAGGGTCGAGAGACCCAGTACTTC,CASSPGEGRETQYF
medium-sized,TRBV19,TRBJ1-1,TRBD1,TGTGCCAGTAGTATACAGGGGGCCTACACTGAAGCTTTCTTT,CASSIQGAYTEAFF
NA,TRBV28,TRBJ2-1,TRBD2,TGTGCCAGCAGCAGACTAGCGGGGTACAATGAGCAGTTCTTC,CASSRLAGYNEQFF
few,TRBV5-6,TRBJ1-2,TRBD1,TGTGCCAGCAGCGAAGGGGGCAACTATGGCTACACCTTC,CASSEGGNYGYTF
NA,TRBV28,TRBJ2-4,TRBD2,TGTGCCAGCAGTTTCCCCGGGACTAGCGGGAAACAGTACTTC,CASSFPGTSGKQYF
NA,TRBV27,TRBJ2-7,NA,TGTGCCAGCAGTTTAGGTACAGGGAGTGACGAGCAGTACTTC,CASSLGTGSDEQYF
NA,TRBV29-1,TRBJ1-1,NA,TGCAGCGTTAAAAACAGAAACACTGAAGCTTTCTTT,CSVKNRNTEAFF
NA,TRBV6-5,TRBJ1-4,TRBD1,TGTGCCAGCAGTTACTCCGGGACAGGGGATGAAAAACTGTTTTTT,CASSYSGTGDEKLFF
NA,TRBV30,TRBJ2-7,NA,TGTGCCTGGAAGGCATCAAACTACGCGCAGTACTTC,CAWKASNYAQYF
NA,TRBV29-1,TRBJ1-1,NA,TGCAGCGGGGCACACGCCACTGAAGCTTTCTTT,CSGAHATEAFF
NA,TRBV30,TRBJ1-1,NA,TGTGCCTGGGAGCTTAGTACTGAAGCTTTCTTT,CAWELSTEAFF
few,TRBV18,TRBJ2-5,NA,TGTGCCAGCTCAGAGGCTTTCCAAGAGACCCAGTACTTC,CASSEAFQETQYF
NA,TRBV7-9,TRBJ2-7,NA,TGTGCCAGCAGCTTAGGGGCCGACGAGCAGTACTTC,CASSLGADEQYF
NA,TRBV18,TRBJ2-7,TRBD1,TGTGCCAGCTCACGGGCAGGGGGTTCCTACGAGCAGTACTTC,CASSRAGGSYEQYF
NA,TRBV7-2,TRBJ2-7,TRBD2,TGTGCCAGCAGCTTAAGGGGAGCGGGAGGAAGCGAGCAGTACTTC,CASSLRGAGGSEQYF
NA,TRBV7-6,TRBJ2-3,NA,TGTGCCAGCAGCTTAGTAAACTCCTACACAGATACGCAGTATTTT,CASSLVNSYTDTQYF
NA,TRBV19,TRBJ1-2,TRBD1,TGTGCCAGTAGTACGGGACAGTTTTCTAGGGGCTACACCTTC,CASSTGQFSRGYTF
NA,TRBV28,TRBJ1-3,TRBD1,TGTGCCAGCGCCTGGACAGGTACTGGAAACACCATATATTTT,CASAWTGTGNTIYF
NA,TRBV6-4,TRBJ1-6,NA,TGTGCCACCATCTTGGGAGCGGTTAATTCACCCCTCCACTTT,CATILGAVNSPLHF